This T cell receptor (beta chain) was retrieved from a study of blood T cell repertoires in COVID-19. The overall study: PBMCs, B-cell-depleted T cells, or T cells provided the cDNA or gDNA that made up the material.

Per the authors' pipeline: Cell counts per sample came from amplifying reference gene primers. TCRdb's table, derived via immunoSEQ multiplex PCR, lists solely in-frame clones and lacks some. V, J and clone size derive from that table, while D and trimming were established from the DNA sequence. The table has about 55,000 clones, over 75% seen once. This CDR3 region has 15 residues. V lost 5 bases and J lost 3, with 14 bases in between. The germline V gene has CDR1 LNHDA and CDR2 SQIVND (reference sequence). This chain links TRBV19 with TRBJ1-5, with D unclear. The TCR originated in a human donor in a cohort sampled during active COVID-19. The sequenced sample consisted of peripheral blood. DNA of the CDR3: TGTGCCAGTAGTCCCGCCGACAAGTACAATCAGCCCCAGCATTTT. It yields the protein CASSPADKYNQPQHF.